What follows are 5 T cell receptor beta chains derived from one specimen sequenced in a study of vaccination effects on CD4 cells after COVID-19. Method: immunoSEQ multiplex PCR; TCRdb's copy keeps in-frame clones and lacks some. This repertoire shows tens of thousands of clones, about four fifths found once; its top ten account for about 2.7%. Before sequencing, viral peptide pools were used by the ViraFEST assay to expand antigen-specific CD4+ T cells. Culturing for about ten days preceded CD4+ T cell isolation. For these TCRs, the target antigens are not known. The source material was CD4+ T cells from PBMCs cultured with HCoV-229E spike peptides, sampled before COVID-19 vaccination. All receptors come from a human donor who received a COVID-19 vaccine.

This chain links TRBV5-1 with TRBJ2-3, with 8 bases matching TRBD2. Trimming removed 4 bases from V and 2 bases from J; junction bases left unmatched: 9. CDR1 SGHRS and CDR2 YFSETQ come from the germline V gene. The CDR3 length is 16 residues. This chain's CDR3 is CASSPAGSGVTDTQYF. CDR3 coding DNA: TGCGCCAGCAGCCCGGCCGGTAGCGGGGTCACAGATACGCAGTATTTT.

The V gene is TRBV5-1, the J gene TRBJ2-2; D perhaps matches TRBD1 (6 bases). The CDR3 loop spans 16 amino acids. Germline CDR1 is SGHRS and CDR2 is YFSETQ. V shed 0 bases and J shed 5 bases, with 14 bases lying between them. CDR3 sequence reads: CASSLARGASTGELFF. The CDR3 bases are TGCGCCAGCAGCTTGGCCAGGGGCGCATCGACCGGGGAGCTGTTTTTT.

V is TRBV3-1 (or the pseudogene TRBV3-2) and J is TRBJ2-5; D possibly uses TRBD1 or TRBD2 (5 bases each). V lost 6 bases and J lost 5, with 13 bases in between. Germline V gene lookup returns CDR1 LGHDT and CDR2 YNNKEL (reference sequence). This CDR3 has 13 amino acids. As DNA, the CDR3 is TGTGCCAGCAGGGGACCGATTAAGGAGACCCAGTACTTC. Encoded protein: CASRGPIKETQYF.

The chain carries TRBV5-1 and TRBJ1-3; a possible D gene is TRBD1 (6 bases). The CDR3 consists of 15 residues. V lost 1 base to trimming and J lost 3 bases, with 11 bases between them. CDR1 SGHRS and CDR2 YFSETQ come from the germline V gene. The CDR3 DNA reads as TGCGCCAGCAGCTTGACAGGGTTCGGTGGAAACACCATATATTTT. Protein: CASSLTGFGGNTIYF.

V is TRBV28 and J is TRBJ2-3; 11 bases map to TRBD2. Germline CDR1 reads MDHEN; CDR2 reads SYDVKM. The CDR3 contains 15 residues. J was trimmed by 3 bases and V by 4 bases; bases with no gene match: 3. The CDR3 loop reads CASSSSGGMTDTQYF. The CDR3 DNA reads as TGTGCCAGCAGTTCTAGCGGGGGGATGACAGATACGCAGTATTTT.